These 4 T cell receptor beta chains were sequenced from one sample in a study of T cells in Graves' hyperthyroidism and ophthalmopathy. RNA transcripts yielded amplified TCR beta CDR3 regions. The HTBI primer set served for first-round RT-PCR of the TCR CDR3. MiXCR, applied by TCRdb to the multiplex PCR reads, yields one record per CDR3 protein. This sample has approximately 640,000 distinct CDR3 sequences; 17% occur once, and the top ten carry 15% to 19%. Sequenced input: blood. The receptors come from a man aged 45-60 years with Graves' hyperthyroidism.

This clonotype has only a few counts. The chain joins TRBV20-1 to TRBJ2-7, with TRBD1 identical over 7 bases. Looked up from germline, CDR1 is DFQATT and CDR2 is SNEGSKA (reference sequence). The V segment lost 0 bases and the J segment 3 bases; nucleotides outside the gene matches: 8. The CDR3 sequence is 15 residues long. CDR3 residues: CSARDTGEGYYEQYF. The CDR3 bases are TGCAGTGCTAGAGACACAGGGGAAGGCTACTACGAGCAGTACTTC.

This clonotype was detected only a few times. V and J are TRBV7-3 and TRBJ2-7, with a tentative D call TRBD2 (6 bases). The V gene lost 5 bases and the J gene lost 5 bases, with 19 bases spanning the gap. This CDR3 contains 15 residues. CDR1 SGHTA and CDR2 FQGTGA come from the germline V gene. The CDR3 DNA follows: TGTGCCAGCAGCCCTATGCCGGGGAGGATGCACGAGCAGTACTTC. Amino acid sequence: CASSPMPGRMHEQYF.

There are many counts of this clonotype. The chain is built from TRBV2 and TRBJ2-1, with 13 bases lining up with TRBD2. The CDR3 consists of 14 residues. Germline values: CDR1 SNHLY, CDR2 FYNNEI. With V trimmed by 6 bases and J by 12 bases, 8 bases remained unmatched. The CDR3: CASSELAGGPGQFF. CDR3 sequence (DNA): TGTGCCAGCAGCGAACTAGCGGGAGGGCCTGGGCAGTTCTTC.

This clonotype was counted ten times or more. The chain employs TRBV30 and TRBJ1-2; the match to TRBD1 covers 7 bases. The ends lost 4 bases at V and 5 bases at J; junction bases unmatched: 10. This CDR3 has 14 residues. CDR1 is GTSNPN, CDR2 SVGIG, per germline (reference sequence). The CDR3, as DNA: TGTGCCTGGATTAGGGGGCCGGGGAAGTATGGCTACACCTTC. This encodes CAWIRGPGKYGYTF.